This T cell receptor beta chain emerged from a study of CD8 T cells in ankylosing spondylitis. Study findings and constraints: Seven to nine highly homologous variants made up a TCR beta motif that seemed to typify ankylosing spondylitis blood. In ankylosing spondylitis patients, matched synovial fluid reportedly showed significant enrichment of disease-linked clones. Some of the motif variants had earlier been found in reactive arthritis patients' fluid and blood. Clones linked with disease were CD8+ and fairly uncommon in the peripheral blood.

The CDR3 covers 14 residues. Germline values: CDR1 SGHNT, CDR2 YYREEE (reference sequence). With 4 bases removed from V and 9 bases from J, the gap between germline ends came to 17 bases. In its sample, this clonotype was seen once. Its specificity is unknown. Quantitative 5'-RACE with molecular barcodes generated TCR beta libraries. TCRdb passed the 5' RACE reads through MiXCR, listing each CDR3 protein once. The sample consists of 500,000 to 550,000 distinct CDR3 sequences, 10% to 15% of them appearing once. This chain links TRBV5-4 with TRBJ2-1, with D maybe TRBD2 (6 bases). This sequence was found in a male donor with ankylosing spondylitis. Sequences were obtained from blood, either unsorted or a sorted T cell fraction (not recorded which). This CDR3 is CASSRRLALGEQFF. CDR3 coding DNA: TGTGCCAGCAGCCGGCGCCTAGCGTTAGGTGAGCAGTTCTTC. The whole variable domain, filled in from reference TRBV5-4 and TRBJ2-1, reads ETGVTQSPTHLIKTRGQQVTLRCSSQSGHNTVSWYQQALGQGPQFIFQYYREEENGRGNFPPRFSGLQFPNYSSELNVNALELDDSALYLCASSRRLALGEQFFGPGTRLTVL.